These T cell receptor beta chains were read from a single sample in a study of cytotoxic CD8 clonotypes in ibrutinib-treated CLL. Clones were read by immunoSEQ multiplex PCR, and TCRdb kept only the in-frame ones, dropping some. This sample has approximately 74,000 clones, with around 80% found just once. The sequencing used PBMCs, collected at disease progression, from a patient treated with ibrutinib. The source of these receptors is a human donor with chronic lymphocytic leukemia. Both conserved end residues are part of each CDR3.

TRBV2	TRBJ1-5	CASRQTGNNQPQHF
TRBV18	TRBJ1-2	CASSSSYGYTF
TRBV27	TRBJ2-7	CASSLTRVAWHEQYF
TRBV10-3	TRBJ1-1	CAIRATGASEAFF
TRBV2	TRBJ2-3	CASSAVGSTDTQYF
TRBV5-4	TRBJ1-1	CASSFPGQGIGAEAFF
TRBV7-9	TRBJ1-2	CASSPQGRVGGYTF
TRBV5-4	TRBJ2-1	CASSFPGQGAGEQFF
TRBV5-1	TRBJ2-3	CASRRESDTQYF
TRBV5-4	TRBJ2-7	CASSLSGRAVYEQYF
TRBV15	TRBJ2-1	CATRPSGGGRAYNEQFF
TRBV4-2	TRBJ2-1	CASSHYQGGNEQFF
TRBV19	TRBJ1-2	CASSSGQGYYGYTF
TRBV5-6	TRBJ1-2	CASSLDALRGGYTF
TRBV10-3	TRBJ2-7	CAISVGQATYEQYF
TRBV6-1	TRBJ2-5	CASERQETQYF
TRBV30	TRBJ1-6	CAWSPSTGSRSPLHF
TRBV18	TRBJ1-2	CASSLDRINYGYTF
TRBV27	TRBJ2-1	CASSLWGTGVYNEQFF
TRBV9	TRBJ1-2	CASSASGGTAYGYTF
TRBV20-1	TRBJ1-2	CSAQQARGYTF
TRBV28	TRBJ1-5	CASSFLVQPQHF
TRBV19	TRBJ1-1	CASSIFQGFGEAFF
TRBV9	TRBJ2-7	CASSALAGPTYEQYF
TRBV5-4	TRBJ1-2	CASRHLFLNYGYTF
TRBV27	TRBJ1-1	CASSLGGGNTEAFF
TRBV2	TRBJ2-1	CASAFTHEQFF
TRBV5-1	TRBJ1-4	CASSRDRGIEKLFF
TRBV15	TRBJ2-7	CATSMDRGSYEQYF
TRBV5-1	TRBJ2-1	CASSQGVPANEQFF
TRBV9	TRBJ2-7	CASSETDYEQYF
TRBV7-8	TRBJ2-2	CASRVQGANTGELFF
TRBV7-6	TRBJ2-5	CASSFQETQYF
TRBV6-6	TRBJ1-4	CASSYDGLNEKLFF
TRBV6-1	TRBJ2-1	CASNPGLDGGYEQFF
TRBV12-5	TRBJ2-1	CASGLKTSGSYNEQFF
TRBV11-1	TRBJ2-7	CASSLLTGSVEQYF
TRBV2	TRBJ1-2	CASNGHVSYGYTF
TRBV18	TRBJ2-2	CASSPEGLAERTGELFF
TRBV4-2	TRBJ2-1	CASSQDIVTGTYNEQFF
TRBV7-2	TRBJ1-1	CASSAWTDGNTEAFF
TRBV4-1	TRBJ2-1	CASSPRISGVPEQFF
TRBV14	TRBJ1-2	CASSQEYRGSHGYTF
TRBV19	TRBJ1-6	CASSMIGREQSPLHF